This T cell receptor (beta chain) was obtained from a study of cytomegalovirus exposure and HLA in healthy donors. Background on the study: Of the donors genotyped, several hundred in all, about 80% fell in the Caucasian-associated ancestry cluster.

Trimming removed 4 bases from V and 1 base from J, with 10 bases in between. CDR1 is SEHNR, CDR2 FQNEAQ, per germline (reference sequence). This CDR3 comprises 14 residues. PCR used 60 Vbeta primers and 13 Jbeta primers. Per the original methods: Among the unique TCR beta chains that a later analysis counted, about 84 million in all, about 10 million were shared. Here immunoSEQ multiplex PCR was the method, and the copy in TCRdb shows in-frame clones only, minus some. The V and J calls and the clone size are those of that table, but D and trimming were determined from the DNA. The sample includes hundreds of thousands of clones, almost 80% seen only once; the top ten take approximately 3.8%. The sample holds a few counts of this clone.

The sample comprised PBMCs. The sequence derives from a male donor in good health and CMV-seronegative. V is TRBV7-9 and J is TRBJ1-1; possibly TRBD1 for D (6 bases). CDR3 sequence: CASSSGTTNTEAFF. In DNA form, the CDR3 reads TGTGCCAGCAGCTCAGGGACAACGAACACTGAAGCTTTCTTT.